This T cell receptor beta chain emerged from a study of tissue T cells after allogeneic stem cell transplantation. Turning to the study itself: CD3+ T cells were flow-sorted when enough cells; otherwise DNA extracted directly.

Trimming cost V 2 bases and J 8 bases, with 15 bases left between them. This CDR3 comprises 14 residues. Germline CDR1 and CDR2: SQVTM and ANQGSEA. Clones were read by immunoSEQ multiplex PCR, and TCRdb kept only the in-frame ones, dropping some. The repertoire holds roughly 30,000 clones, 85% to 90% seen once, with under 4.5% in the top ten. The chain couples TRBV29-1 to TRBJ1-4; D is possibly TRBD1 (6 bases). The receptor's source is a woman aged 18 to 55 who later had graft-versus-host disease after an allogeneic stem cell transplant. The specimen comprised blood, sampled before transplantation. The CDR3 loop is CSVELVGQIEKLFF. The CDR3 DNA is TGCAGCGTTGAACTCGTGGGACAAATAGAAAAACTGTTTTTT.